The 11 T cell receptor beta chains presented below share a single source sample, sequenced in a study of cytotoxic CD8 clonotypes in ibrutinib-treated CLL. Using immunoSEQ multiplex PCR, the repertoire was profiled, and TCRdb retains in-frame clones only, with some absent. In the table there are about 200,000 clones, over 60% of which are singletons. Sequenced here: PBMCs, sampled after 24 months of ibrutinib treatment. The receptor source for this set is a human donor with chronic lymphocytic leukemia.

The chain has TRBV27 and TRBJ2-1; D uncertain. Trimming left V 6 bases short and J 2 bases short, with 11 bases between. CDR1 is MNHEY and CDR2 is SMNVEV in the germline V gene (reference sequence). The CDR3 extends over 14 amino acids. CDR3 nucleotide sequence: TGTGCCAGCAGCTTGGCTGGCGCCTACAATGAGCAGTTCTTC. It is translated as CASSLAGAYNEQFF.

The chain links TRBV6-5 to TRBJ1-3, with D hard to call. Trimming stripped 0 bases from V and 0 bases from J, with 6 bases between. Germline V gene data show CDR1 as MNHEY and CDR2 as SVGAGI. The CDR3 is 15 amino acids. CDR3 protein: CASSYSAVSGNTIYF. In DNA, the CDR3 is TGTGCCAGCAGTTACTCGGCGGTCTCTGGAAACACCATATATTTT.

The chain uses TRBV27 and TRBJ2-7, with D unresolved. CDR3 length: 13 amino acids. The germline gives CDR1 MNHEY, CDR2 SMNVEV (reference sequence). V lost 0 bases to trimming and J lost 4 bases, with 7 bases between them. The CDR3 DNA reads TGTGCCAGCAGTTTATCGGCTTATTACGAGCAGTACTTC. It encodes CASSLSAYYEQYF.

The CDR3 loop is CASSPSRQSSGNTIYF. Written as DNA, the CDR3 is TGCGCCAGCAGCCCCAGCCGACAGAGCTCTGGAAACACCATATATTTT. The rearrangement uses TRBV4-1 and TRBJ1-3; possible D gene TRBD1, 5 bases. Germline lookup yields CDR1 MGHRA and CDR2 YSYEKL. V lost 4 bases to trimming and J lost 0 bases, with 13 bases between them. The CDR3 sequence is 16 residues long.

The V call is TRBV9, the J call TRBJ1-3; D unclear. The V and J ends lost 4 bases and 7 bases respectively, with 9 bases between them. Germline V gene sequence: CDR1 SGDLS, CDR2 YYNGEE. The CDR3 totals 12 residues. This CDR3 reads CASSSLWNTIYF. In DNA, the CDR3 is TGTGCCAGCAGCTCCCTTTGGAACACCATATATTTT.

This rearrangement joins TRBV5-1 to TRBJ2-1, with 11 bases fitting TRBD2. The J segment lost 6 bases and the V segment lost 4 bases, leaving 9 bases of the junction unmatched. The CDR3 extends over 16 amino acids. Germline V gene lookup returns CDR1 SGHRS and CDR2 YFSETQ. Here the CDR3 DNA reads TGCGCCAGCAGCCCCCCACTAGCGGGAGAGGGCAATGAGCAGTTCTTC. Translated: CASSPPLAGEGNEQFF.

This clone was recorded only once. The chain links TRBV30 to TRBJ2-5, with D unresolved. Germline loops: CDR1 GTSNPN, CDR2 SVGIG (reference sequence). The length of the CDR3 is 16 residues. The V end lost 0 bases, the J end lost 1 base, and 15 bases lay between the germline ends. CDR3 coding DNA: TGTGCCTGGAGTGTTCTGACTGCAGAGAGCCAAGAGACCCAGTACTTC. Protein product: CAWSVLTAESQETQYF.

The chain couples TRBV27 to TRBJ1-5; a possible D gene is TRBD1 (6 bases). The CDR3 has 14 residues. With 5 bases removed from V and 5 bases from J, the gap between germline ends came to 13 bases. Germline lookup yields CDR1 MNHEY and CDR2 SMNVEV (reference sequence). The DNA for the CDR3 is TGTGCCAGCAGTCCGCAGGGGCCAGATCAGCCCCAGCATTTT. Amino acid sequence: CASSPQGPDQPQHF.

The rearrangement uses TRBV5-1 and TRBJ2-6; D unresolved. CDR3 size: 16 residues. From germline, CDR1 is SGHRS and CDR2 YFSETQ. The V and J ends lost 4 bases and 0 bases respectively, with 11 bases between them. CDR3 nucleotide sequence: TGCGCCAGCAGCGCGGTTTATTACTCTGGGGCCAACGTCCTGACTTTC. Its translation: CASSAVYYSGANVLTF.

This clone showed up just a few times. The chain is built from TRBV27 and TRBJ2-2; D call uncertain. The CDR3 consists of 15 residues. Germline CDR1 MNHEY, CDR2 SMNVEV (reference sequence). V was trimmed by 0 bases and J by 3 bases, leaving 8 bases between them. The CDR3 is CASSLSGIDTGELFF. CDR3 nucleotide sequence: TGTGCCAGCAGTTTATCAGGGATCGACACCGGGGAGCTGTTTTTT.

J is TRBJ1-4 and V is TRBV6-6, with D unresolved. The CDR3 is 10 residues long. V was trimmed by 6 bases and J by 8 bases, leaving 4 bases between them. From germline, CDR1 is MNHNY and CDR2 SVGAGI (reference sequence). CDR3 amino acids: CASSGEKLFF. The CDR3 region has the DNA TGTGCCAGCAGCGGGGAAAAACTGTTTTTT.